The rows below give T cell receptor beta chains drawn from one sample of a study of radiation and T cells in renal cell carcinoma. The assay was immunoSEQ multiplex PCR, and TCRdb's table has in-frame clones only and misses some. The sample holds about 160,000 clones; about 88% are singletons and the top ten take around 4.4%. The sequencing here drew on blood, taken from a patient whose treatment included radiotherapy and nephrectomy. Receptors originate from a woman in her 70s with renal cell carcinoma. Each CDR3 is given with its conserved first and last residue. The D gene is left open where the match is weak. Not every row has a clone size; where given, it reads once, few, many or a size class.

TRBV19	NA	TRBD2	TRBJ2-1	CASSRSFPTSGAGNEQFF	TGTGCCAGTAGTAGGAGCTTCCCGACTAGCGGGGCGGGCAATGAGCAGTTCTTC
TRBV7-8	NA	NA	TRBJ1-1	CASSLGTGNTEAFF	TGTGCCAGCAGCTTAGGGACGGGAAACACTGAAGCTTTCTTT
TRBV27	NA	NA	TRBJ1-6	CASSLETWLNSPLHF	TGTGCCAGCAGTTTAGAAACATGGCTCAATTCACCCCTCCACTTT
TRBV5-1	NA	NA	TRBJ2-5	CASSLGSPLAETQYF	TGCGCCAGCAGCTTAGGCTCCCCCCTTGCAGAGACCCAGTACTTC
TRBV27	NA	TRBD1	TRBJ1-2	CASSYQTGRGYTF	TGTGCCAGCAGTTACCAGACAGGGAGAGGCTACACCTTC
TRBV7-9	NA	TRBD1	TRBJ1-2	CASSLVFRQGAWEGYTF	TGTGCCAGCAGCTTAGTTTTCCGACAGGGGGCCTGGGAAGGCTACACCTTC
TRBV7-2	NA	TRBD1	TRBJ2-2	CASSLSPDRFPPGELFF	TGTGCCAGCAGCCTAAGCCCGGACAGGTTCCCACCCGGGGAGCTGTTTTTT
TRBV5-1	NA	NA	TRBJ2-1	CASSRRVPNYNEQFF	TGCGCCAGCAGCCGCAGGGTCCCCAATTACAATGAGCAGTTCTTC
TRBV4-2	NA	TRBD1	TRBJ1-2	CASSQDFQGDGYTF	TGTGCCAGCAGCCAAGATTTCCAGGGGGATGGCTACACCTTC
TRBV7-9	NA	NA	TRBJ1-2	CASSLLNRANYGYTF	TGTGCCAGCAGCTTATTAAACAGGGCTAACTATGGCTACACCTTC
TRBV2	NA	NA	TRBJ1-2	CASSYVAGAGANYGYTF	TGTGCCAGCAGTTATGTGGCGGGGGCAGGAGCTAACTATGGCTACACCTTC
TRBV4-1	once	NA	TRBJ1-5	CASSQGASNQPQHF	TGCGCCAGCAGCCAAGGCGCAAGCAATCAGCCCCAGCATTTT
TRBV2	NA	NA	TRBJ2-3	CASRGNRGDTQYF	TGTGCCAGCAGGGGGAATAGGGGAGATACGCAGTATTTT
TRBV18	NA	NA	TRBJ1-5	CASSPTASNQPQHF	TGTGCCAGCTCACCGACAGCTAGCAATCAGCCCCAGCATTTT
TRBV6-1	NA	NA	TRBJ2-7	CASSEQWSYEQYF	TGTGCCAGCAGTGAACAATGGTCCTACGAGCAGTACTTC
TRBV9	once	TRBD2	TRBJ2-5	CASSVALLAGQETQYF	TGTGCCAGCAGCGTGGCTCTACTAGCGGGGCAAGAGACCCAGTACTTC
TRBV7-2	NA	NA	TRBJ2-7	CASSLIDEQYF	TGTGCCAGCAGCTTAATCGACGAGCAGTACTTC
TRBV19	NA	NA	TRBJ1-1	CASSIKGERNTEAFF	TGTGCCAGTAGTATCAAGGGCGAGAGGAACACTGAAGCTTTCTTT
TRBV5-8	once	TRBD1	TRBJ2-5	CASSLAGTGGTQYF	TGTGCCAGCAGCTTAGCCGGGACAGGGGGCACCCAGTACTTC
TRBV18	NA	TRBD1	TRBJ2-7	CASSPRTGFEQYF	TGTGCCAGCTCACCCCGGACAGGTTTCGAGCAGTACTTC
TRBV7-2	NA	NA	TRBJ1-2	CASSLEPIYGYTF	TGTGCCAGCAGCTTAGAACCCATCTATGGCTACACCTTC
TRBV5-1	NA	NA	TRBJ1-1	CASQSEFAEVFF	TGCGCCAGTCAGAGCGAATTCGCTGAAGTTTTCTTT
TRBV5-4	NA	NA	TRBJ1-6	CASSLGGGSPLHF	TGTGCCAGCAGCTTGGGCGGGGGTTCACCCCTCCACTTT